This T cell receptor beta chain was obtained from a study of T cell clonality in common variable immunodeficiency. Study-wide results and caveats: In common variable immunodeficiency, TCR beta chains reportedly carried fewer deletions and N-nucleotide insertions. CVID subjects shared fewer TCRbeta clones than healthy controls did. CVID subjects showed higher TCRbeta clonality than healthy controls.

Donors gave roughly 5 to 8 ml heparinized peripheral whole blood. CDR3 length: 16 residues. Trimming cost V 0 bases and J 0 bases, with 10 bases left between them. Germline values: CDR1 LNHNV, CDR2 YYDKDF (reference sequence). Method: immunoSEQ multiplex PCR; TCRdb's copy keeps in-frame clones and lacks some. This set yields 80,000 or so clones and no singletons; the top ten hold approximately 0.84%. This clone was picked up many times. Its antigen is as yet unknown. The missing CDR3 end, 3 residues past where the read stops, is filled in from the germline J gene. Sequencing was performed on peripheral blood mononuclear cells. The clonotype was recovered from a person aged 18 to 75 in good health. This rearrangement joins TRBV15 to TRBJ2-3; perhaps TRBD2 as D (6 bases). The DNA read from the CDR3 is TGTGCCACCAGCAGAGATGGGACTCCTAGCACAGATACG. It codes for CATSRDGTPSTDT. The full CDR3 protein reads CATSRDGTPSTDTQYF.